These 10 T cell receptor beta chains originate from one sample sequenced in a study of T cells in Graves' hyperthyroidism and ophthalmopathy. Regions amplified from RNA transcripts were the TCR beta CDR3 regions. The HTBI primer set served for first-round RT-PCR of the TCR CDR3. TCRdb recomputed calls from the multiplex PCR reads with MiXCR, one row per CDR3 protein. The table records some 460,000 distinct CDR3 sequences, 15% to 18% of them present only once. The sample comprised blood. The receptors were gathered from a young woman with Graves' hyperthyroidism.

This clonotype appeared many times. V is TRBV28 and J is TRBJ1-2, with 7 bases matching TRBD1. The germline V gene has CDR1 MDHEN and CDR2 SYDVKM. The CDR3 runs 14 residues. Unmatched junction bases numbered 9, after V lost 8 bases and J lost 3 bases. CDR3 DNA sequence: TGTGCCAGCGCAAATATGGGACAGTACTATGGCTACACCTTC. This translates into CASANMGQYYGYTF.

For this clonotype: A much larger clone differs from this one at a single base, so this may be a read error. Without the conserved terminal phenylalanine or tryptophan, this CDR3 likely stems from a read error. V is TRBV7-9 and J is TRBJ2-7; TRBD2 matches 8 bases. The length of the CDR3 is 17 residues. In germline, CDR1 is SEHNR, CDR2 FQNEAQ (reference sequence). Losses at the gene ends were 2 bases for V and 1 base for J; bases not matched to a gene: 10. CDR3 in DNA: TGTGCCAGCAGCTTACGGGTCCTGGCTAGCGGGTCCTACGAGCAGTACTCC. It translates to CASSLRVLASGSYEQYS.

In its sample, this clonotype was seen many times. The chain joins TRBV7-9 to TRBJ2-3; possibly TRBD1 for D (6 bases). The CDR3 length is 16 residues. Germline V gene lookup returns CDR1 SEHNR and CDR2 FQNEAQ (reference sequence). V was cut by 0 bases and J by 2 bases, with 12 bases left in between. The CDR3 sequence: CASSLALGDNTDTQYF. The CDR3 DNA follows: TGTGCCAGCAGCTTAGCGCTAGGGGACAACACAGATACGCAGTATTTT.

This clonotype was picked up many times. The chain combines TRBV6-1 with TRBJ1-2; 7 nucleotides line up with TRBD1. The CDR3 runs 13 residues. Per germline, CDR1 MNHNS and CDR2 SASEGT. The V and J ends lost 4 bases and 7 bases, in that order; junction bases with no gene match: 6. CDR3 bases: TGTGCCAGCAGTGCGGACAGGACCCGTGGCTACACCTTC. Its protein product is CASSADRTRGYTF.

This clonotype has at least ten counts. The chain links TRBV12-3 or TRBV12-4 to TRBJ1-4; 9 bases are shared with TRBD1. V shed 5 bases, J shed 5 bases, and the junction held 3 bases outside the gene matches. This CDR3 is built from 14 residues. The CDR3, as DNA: TGTGCCAGCAGTGGGACAGGGACCAATGAAAAACTGTTTTTT. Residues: CASSGTGTNEKLFF.

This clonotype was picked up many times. The CDR3 sequence: CASSRKRLANTGELFF. The CDR3 DNA follows: TGTGCCAGCAGTAGAAAGCGGCTTGCGAACACCGGGGAGCTGTTTTTT. The rearrangement uses TRBV6-1 and TRBJ2-2, with D possibly being TRBD2 (5 bases). Trimming pared 5 bases from V and 0 bases from J, leaving 13 bases between. The CDR3 extends over 16 amino acids. The germline gives CDR1 MNHNS, CDR2 SASEGT.

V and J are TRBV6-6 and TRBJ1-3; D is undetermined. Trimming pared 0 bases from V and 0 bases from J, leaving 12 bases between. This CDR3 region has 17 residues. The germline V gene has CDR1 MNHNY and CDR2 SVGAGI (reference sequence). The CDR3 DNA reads TGTGCCAGCAGTTACTCGGAGGATATTTACTCTGGAAACACCATATATTTT. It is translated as CASSYSEDIYSGNTIYF.

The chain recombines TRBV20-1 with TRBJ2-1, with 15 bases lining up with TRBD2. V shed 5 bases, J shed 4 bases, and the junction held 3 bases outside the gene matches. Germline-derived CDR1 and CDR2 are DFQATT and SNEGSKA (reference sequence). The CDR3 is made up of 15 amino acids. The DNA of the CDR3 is TGCAGTGCTGAGGGGACTAGCGGGGGGTACAATGAGCAGTTCTTC. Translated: CSAEGTSGGYNEQFF.

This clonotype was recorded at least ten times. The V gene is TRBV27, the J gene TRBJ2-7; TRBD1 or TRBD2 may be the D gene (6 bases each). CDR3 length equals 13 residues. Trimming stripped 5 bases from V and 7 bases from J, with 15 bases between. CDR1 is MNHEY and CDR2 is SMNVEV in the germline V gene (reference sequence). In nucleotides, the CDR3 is TGTGCCAGCAGTGCCCTAGGGGGGATTGAGCAGTACTTC. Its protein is CASSALGGIEQYF.

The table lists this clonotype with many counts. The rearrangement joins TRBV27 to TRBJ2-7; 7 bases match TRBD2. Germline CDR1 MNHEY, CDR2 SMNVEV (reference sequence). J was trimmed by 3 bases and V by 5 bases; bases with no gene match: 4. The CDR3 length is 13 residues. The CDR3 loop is CASSRTSLYEQYF. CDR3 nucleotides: TGTGCCAGCAGTCGGACTAGTCTCTACGAGCAGTACTTC.